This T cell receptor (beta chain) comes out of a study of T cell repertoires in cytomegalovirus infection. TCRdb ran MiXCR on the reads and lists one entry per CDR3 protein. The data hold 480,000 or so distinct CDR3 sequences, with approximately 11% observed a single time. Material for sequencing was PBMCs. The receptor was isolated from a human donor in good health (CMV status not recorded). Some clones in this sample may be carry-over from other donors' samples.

CDR3 in amino acids: CATALGGGPQGDTQYF. CDR3 sequence (DNA): TGTGCCACCGCTCTTGGGGGCGGGCCTCAAGGAGATACGCAGTATTTT. The V and J genes are TRBV6-5 and TRBJ2-3, with D perhaps matching TRBD1 (6 bases). CDR1 and CDR2 from the germline V gene are MNHEY and SVGAGI. Trimming took off 10 bases at V and 5 bases at J, with 25 bases between the two ends. The CDR3 totals 16 residues.